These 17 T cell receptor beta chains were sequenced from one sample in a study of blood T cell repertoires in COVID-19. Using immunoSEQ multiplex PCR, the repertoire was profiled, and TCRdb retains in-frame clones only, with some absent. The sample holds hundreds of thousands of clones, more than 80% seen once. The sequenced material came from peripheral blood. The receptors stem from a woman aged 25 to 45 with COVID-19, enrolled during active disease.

CDR3 region: CASSPGNYGYTF. The CDR3 nucleotides are TGTGCCAGCAGCCCAGGGAACTATGGCTACACCTTC. J is TRBJ1-2 and V is TRBV5-5; a weak D match, TRBD1 (5 bases). Germline V gene data show CDR1 as SGHKS and CDR2 as YYEKEE (reference sequence). This CDR3 contains 12 residues. V was shortened by 4 bases and J by 2 bases, with 6 bases between the two germline ends.

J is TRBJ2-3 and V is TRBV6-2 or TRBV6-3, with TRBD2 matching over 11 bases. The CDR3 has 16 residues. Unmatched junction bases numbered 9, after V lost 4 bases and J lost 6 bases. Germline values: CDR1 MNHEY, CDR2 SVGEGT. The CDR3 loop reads CASSSLAGGPRDTQYF. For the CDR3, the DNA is TGTGCCAGCAGTTCCTTAGCGGGGGGGCCCCGCGATACGCAGTATTTT.

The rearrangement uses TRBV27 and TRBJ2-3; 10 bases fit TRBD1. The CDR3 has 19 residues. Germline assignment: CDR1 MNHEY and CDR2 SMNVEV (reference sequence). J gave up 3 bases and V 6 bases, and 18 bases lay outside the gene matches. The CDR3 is CASRYLTRTGTGATDTQYF. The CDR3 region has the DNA TGTGCCAGCAGATACCTCACCCGTACCGGGACAGGGGCGACAGATACGCAGTATTTT.

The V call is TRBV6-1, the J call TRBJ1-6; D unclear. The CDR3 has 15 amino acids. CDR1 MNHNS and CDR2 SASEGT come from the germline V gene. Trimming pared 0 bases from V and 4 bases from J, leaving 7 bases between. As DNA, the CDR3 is TGTGCCAGCAGTGAAGCGTACGGGTATAATTCACCCCTCCACTTT. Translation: CASSEAYGYNSPLHF.

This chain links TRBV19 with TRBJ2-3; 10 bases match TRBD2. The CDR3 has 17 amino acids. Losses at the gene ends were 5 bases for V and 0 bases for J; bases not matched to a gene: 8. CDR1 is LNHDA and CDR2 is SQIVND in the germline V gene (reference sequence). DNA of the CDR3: TGTGCCAGTAGTGCCCGAGCGGGGGGGTCTAGCACAGATACGCAGTATTTT. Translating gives CASSARAGGSSTDTQYF. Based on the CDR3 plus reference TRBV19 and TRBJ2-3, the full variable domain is DGGITQSPKYLFRKEGQNVTLSCEQNLNHDAMYWYRQDPGQGLRLIYYSQIVNDFQKGDIAEGYSVSREKKESFPLTVTSAQKNPTAFYLCASSARAGGSSTDTQYFGPGTRLTVL.

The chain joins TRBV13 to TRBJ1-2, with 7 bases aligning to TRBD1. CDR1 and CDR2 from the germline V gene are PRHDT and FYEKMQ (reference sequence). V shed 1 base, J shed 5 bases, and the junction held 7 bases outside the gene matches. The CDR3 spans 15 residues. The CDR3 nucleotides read TGTGCCAGCAGCTTAGTAGGCAGGGGGGCTTATGGCTACACCTTC. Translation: CASSLVGRGAYGYTF.

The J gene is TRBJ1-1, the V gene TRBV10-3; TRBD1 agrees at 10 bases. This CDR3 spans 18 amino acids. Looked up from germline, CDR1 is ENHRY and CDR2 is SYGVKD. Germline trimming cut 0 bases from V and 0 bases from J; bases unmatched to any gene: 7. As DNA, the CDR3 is TGTGCCATCAGTGAGTCTGCTAGGACAGGGGGTCTGAACACTGAAGCTTTCTTT. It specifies CAISESARTGGLNTEAFF.

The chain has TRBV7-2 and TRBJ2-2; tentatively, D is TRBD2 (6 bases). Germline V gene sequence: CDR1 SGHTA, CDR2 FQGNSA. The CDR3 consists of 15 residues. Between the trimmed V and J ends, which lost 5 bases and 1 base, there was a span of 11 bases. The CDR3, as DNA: TGTGCCAGCAGCGCCCCGGGACTGAACACCGGGGAGCTGTTTTTT. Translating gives CASSAPGLNTGELFF.

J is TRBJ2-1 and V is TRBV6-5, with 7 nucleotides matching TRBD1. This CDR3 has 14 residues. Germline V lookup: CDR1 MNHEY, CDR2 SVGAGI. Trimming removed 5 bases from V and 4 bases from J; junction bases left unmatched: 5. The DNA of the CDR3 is TGTGCCAGCAGTCGCGACAGGGCTTACAATGAGCAGTTCTTC. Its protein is CASSRDRAYNEQFF.

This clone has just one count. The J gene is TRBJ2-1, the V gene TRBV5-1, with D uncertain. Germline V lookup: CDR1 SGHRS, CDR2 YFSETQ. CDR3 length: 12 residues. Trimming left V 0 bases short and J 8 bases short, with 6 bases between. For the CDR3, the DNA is TGCGCCAGCAGCTTGGCCTCCGATGAGCAGTTCTTC. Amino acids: CASSLASDEQFF.

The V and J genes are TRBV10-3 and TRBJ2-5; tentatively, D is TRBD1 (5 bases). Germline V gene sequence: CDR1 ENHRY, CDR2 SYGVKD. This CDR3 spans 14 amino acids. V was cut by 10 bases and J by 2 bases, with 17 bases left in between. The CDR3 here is CATKTDRAQETQYF. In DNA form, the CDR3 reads TGTGCCACCAAAACAGACAGAGCTCAAGAGACCCAGTACTTC.

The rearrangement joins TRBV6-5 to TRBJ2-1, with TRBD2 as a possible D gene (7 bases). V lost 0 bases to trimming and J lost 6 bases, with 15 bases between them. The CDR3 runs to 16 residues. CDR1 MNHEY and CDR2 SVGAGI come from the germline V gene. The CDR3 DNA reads TGTGCCAGCAGTTACTCGTCCTGGGGGGGGGCCAATGAGCAGTTCTTC. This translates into CASSYSSWGGANEQFF.

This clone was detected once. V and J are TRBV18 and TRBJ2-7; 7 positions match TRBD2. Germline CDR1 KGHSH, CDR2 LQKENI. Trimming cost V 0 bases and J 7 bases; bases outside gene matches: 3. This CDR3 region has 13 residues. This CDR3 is CASSPPGREEQYV. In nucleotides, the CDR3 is TGTGCCAGCTCACCACCGGGGAGGGAAGAGCAGTACGTC.

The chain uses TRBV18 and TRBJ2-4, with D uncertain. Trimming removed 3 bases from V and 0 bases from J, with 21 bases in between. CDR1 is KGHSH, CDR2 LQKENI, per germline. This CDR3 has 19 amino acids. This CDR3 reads CASSPRVQKLELAKNIQYF. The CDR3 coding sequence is TGTGCCAGCTCACCCCGGGTCCAGAAATTAGAGCTAGCCAAAAACATTCAGTACTTC.

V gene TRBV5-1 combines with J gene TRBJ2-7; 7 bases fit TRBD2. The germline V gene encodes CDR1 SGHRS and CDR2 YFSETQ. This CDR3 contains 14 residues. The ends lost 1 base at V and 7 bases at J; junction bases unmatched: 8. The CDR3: CASSLTGRVGEQYF. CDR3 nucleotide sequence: TGCGCCAGCAGCTTGACTGGGAGGGTTGGTGAGCAGTACTTC.

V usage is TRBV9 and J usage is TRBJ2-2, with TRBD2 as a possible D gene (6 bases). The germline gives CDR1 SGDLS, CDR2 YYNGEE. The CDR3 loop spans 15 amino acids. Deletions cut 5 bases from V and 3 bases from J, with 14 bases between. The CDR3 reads CASRMGGGYTGELFF. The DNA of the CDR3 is TGTGCCAGCAGAATGGGGGGAGGATACACCGGGGAGCTGTTTTTT.

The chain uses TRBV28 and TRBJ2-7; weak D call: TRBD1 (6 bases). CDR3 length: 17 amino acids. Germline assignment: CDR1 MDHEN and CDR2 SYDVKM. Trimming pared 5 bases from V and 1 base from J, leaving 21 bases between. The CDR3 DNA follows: TGTGCCAGCAGTCCCCCGAAACACCGGGACACATCCTACGAGCAGTACGTC. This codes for CASSPPKHRDTSYEQYV.